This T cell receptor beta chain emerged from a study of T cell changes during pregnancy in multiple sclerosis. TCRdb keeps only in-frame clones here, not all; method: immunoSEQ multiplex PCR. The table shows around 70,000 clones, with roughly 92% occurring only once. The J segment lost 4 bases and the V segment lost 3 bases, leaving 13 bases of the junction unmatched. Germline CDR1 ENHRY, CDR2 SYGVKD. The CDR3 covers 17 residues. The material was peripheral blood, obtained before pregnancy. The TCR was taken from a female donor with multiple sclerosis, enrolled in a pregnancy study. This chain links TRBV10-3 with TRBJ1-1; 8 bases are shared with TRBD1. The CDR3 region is CAISDWQGAGVGTEAFF. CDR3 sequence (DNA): TGTGCCATCAGTGACTGGCAGGGGGCGGGGGTCGGCACTGAAGCTTTCTTT.